This T cell receptor beta chain was obtained from a study of T-cell memory formation after mild COVID-19. Looking at the study overall: Most TCR clusters belonged to a single donor. Study observations and caveats: Contracting CD4+ clones were located mainly in CM and EM, and CD8+ clones in EMRA. The authors left the SARS-CoV-2 specificity of second-wave clones peaking on day 37 unconfirmed.

In this sample, this clonotype turned up a few times. The antigen remains undetermined. TCRdb reprocessed the 5' RACE reads with MiXCR, giving one entry per CDR3 protein. The profile shows a few hundred thousand distinct CDR3 sequences, approximately 20% of them singletons. The germline CDR1 and CDR2 sequences are ENHRY and SYGVKD. The CDR3 consists of 14 residues. V dropped 4 bases and J dropped 7; count of bases not matched to a gene: 7. The rearrangement uses TRBV10-3 and TRBJ2-4; 7 bases map to TRBD1. The source is a man aged 18-30 years who had mild COVID-19 (a few samples of this study predate the infection). Cell type and time point are not known. The sequencing sample was made of PBMCs or a T cell subset sorted from them (not recorded which). The CDR3 coding sequence is TGTGCCATCAGTGTGACAGGGAGAAGGAACATTCAGTACTTC. This encodes CAISVTGRRNIQYF.